This TCR beta chain appears in the sequencing data of a study of Tregs in tolerant kidney transplant recipients. Comment on this clone: Its cognate antigen is unknown.

Thawed PBMCs were FACS-sorted into unstimulated CD4+CD25+CD127- regulatory T cells, CD4+CD25- non-regulatory cells, CD4 and CD8 cells. The CDR3 loop spans 15 amino acids. V trimming: 6 bases; J trimming: 4 bases; junction bases outside the gene matches: 3. Germline-derived CDR1 and CDR2 are MNHEY and SMNVEV (reference sequence). Clones were read by immunoSEQ multiplex PCR, and TCRdb kept only the in-frame ones, dropping some. This table has about 69,000 clones, about 89% appearing once. Findings of the study overall: Tregs expanded with activated donor B cells seemed most donor-specific. Some patients' samples used different primers over time, so nucleotide sequences weren't comparable. The small number of patients limits these findings pending further validation.

The chain has TRBV27 and TRBJ2-1; 13 bases agree with TRBD2. This TCR came from a human donor who received a combined kidney and bone marrow transplant. The input for sequencing was CD4+ T cells from blood, taken before the transplant. The CDR3 region has the DNA TGTGCCAGCAGGTCACTAGCGGGAGGGTACAATGAGCAGTTCTTC. This sequence encodes CASRSLAGGYNEQFF.